The 20 T cell receptor beta chains in this list originate from one sample, sequenced in a study of blood T cells in healthy people across ages. It was with a sample-barcoded 5' primer and a J-beta primer mix that a second PCR of roughly 7 to 11 cycles was run. TCRdb re-called the 5' RACE reads with MiXCR, one entry per CDR3 protein. The sample has some 860,000 distinct CDR3 sequences; about 61% are singletons. Sequenced material: blood. The receptors stem from a man in his forties or fifties in good health.

A few counts support this clonotype. The V gene is TRBV5-5, the J gene TRBJ1-2; no reliable D call. CDR1 is SGHKS and CDR2 is YYEKEE in the germline V gene (reference sequence). This CDR3 contains 12 residues. Between the trimmed V and J ends, which lost 4 bases and 8 bases, there was a span of 12 bases. Written as DNA, the CDR3 is TGTGCCAGCAGCCCCGAAATGAGGGGCTACACCTTC. As protein: CASSPEMRGYTF.

This chain connects TRBV27 to TRBJ1-1; unclear D gene. Germline V gene lookup returns CDR1 MNHEY and CDR2 SMNVEV (reference sequence). The CDR3 is made up of 11 amino acids. V was cut by 5 bases and J by 5 bases, with 6 bases left in between. CDR3 bases: TGTGCCAGCAGTATGGGAACTGAAGCTTTCTTT. This translates into CASSMGTEAFF.

The rearrangement joins TRBV4-2 to TRBJ2-3, with 8 bases identical to TRBD2. Per germline, CDR1 LGHNA and CDR2 YNFKEQ. The J segment lost 5 bases and the V segment lost 1 base, leaving 8 bases of the junction unmatched. The CDR3 totals 16 residues. CDR3 residues: CASSQVMTSVGDTQYF. CDR3 in DNA: TGTGCCAGCAGCCAAGTTATGACTAGCGTTGGAGATACGCAGTATTTT.

The chain uses TRBV6-2 or TRBV6-3 and TRBJ2-3; D is possibly TRBD1 (5 bases). The germline CDR1 and CDR2 sequences are MNHEY and SVGEGT. This CDR3 region has 14 residues. CDR3 sequence reads: CAAGLTLNTDTQYF. For the CDR3, the DNA is TGTGCAGCAGGGCTGACCTTAAACACAGATACGCAGTATTTT.

Ten or more counts support this clonotype. Possible read error: a much larger clone is one base away. This rearrangement joins TRBV5-6 to TRBJ1-2; D remains unclear. Deletions cut 6 bases from V and 3 bases from J, with 15 bases between. The CDR3 length is 14 residues. Per the germline V gene, CDR1 is SGHDT and CDR2 is YYEEEE. The CDR3 loop is CASTPVGNDYGYTF. For the CDR3, the DNA is TGTGCCAGCACCCCGGTGGGCAACGACTATGGCTACACCTTC.

V gene TRBV10-3 combines with J gene TRBJ2-7; TRBD2 matches 10 bases. Germline assignment: CDR1 ENHRY and CDR2 SYGVKD. The length of the CDR3 is 13 residues. V lost 7 bases, J lost 5 bases, and 5 bases stayed unmatched. The CDR3 is CAIKEAGGHEQYF. CDR3 coding DNA: TGTGCCATCAAGGAAGCGGGAGGGCACGAGCAGTACTTC.

The chain recombines TRBV5-6 with TRBJ1-2, with 8 bases that match TRBD1. CDR1 is SGHDT, CDR2 YYEEEE, per germline. J lost 4 bases, V lost 4 bases, and 6 bases had no gene match. CDR3 length: 14 residues. Written as DNA, the CDR3 is TGTGCCAGCAGCCGCAGGGGGCATGCCTATGGCTACACCTTC. It specifies CASSRRGHAYGYTF.

V usage is TRBV7-6 and J usage is TRBJ1-1; D possibly corresponds to TRBD1 (5 bases). CDR1 and CDR2 from the germline V gene are SGHVS and FNYEAQ. The CDR3 extends over 14 amino acids. V was clipped by 1 base and J by 6 bases, with 12 bases between them. CDR3: CASSLVGGEAEAFF. The CDR3 nucleotides read TGTGCCAGCAGCTTAGTCGGGGGTGAGGCTGAAGCTTTCTTT.

The chain recombines TRBV20-1 with TRBJ2-7; possible D gene TRBD2, 6 bases. This CDR3 contains 14 residues. Per the germline V gene, CDR1 is DFQATT and CDR2 is SNEGSKA (reference sequence). Deletions cut 6 bases from V and 1 base from J, with 16 bases between. The CDR3 loop reads CSAHRDSGSYEQYF. The CDR3, as DNA: TGCAGTGCCCACCGGGACTCAGGATCCTACGAGCAGTACTTC.

This clonotype was seen a few times. The chain uses TRBV6-1 and TRBJ2-5, with 7 positions matching TRBD2. This CDR3 has 13 residues. Trimming at V came to 3 bases and at J to 4 bases, leaving 2 bases not matched to a gene. Germline assignment: CDR1 MNHNS and CDR2 SASEGT. The DNA of the CDR3 is TGTGCCAGCAGTGACAGGGAGGGAGAGACCCAGTACTTC. Amino acid sequence: CASSDREGETQYF.

The V and J genes are TRBV20-1 and TRBJ2-3; D not resolved. This CDR3 comprises 15 residues. CDR1 and CDR2 (germline): DFQATT, SNEGSKA (reference sequence). V was cut by 2 bases and J by 4 bases, with 16 bases left in between. CDR3 loop: CSARTARSFADTQYF. CDR3 sequence (DNA): TGCAGTGCTAGAACGGCGAGGTCATTCGCAGATACGCAGTATTTT.

This sequence joins TRBV24-1 and TRBJ2-1, with 10 positions matching TRBD2. Germline-derived CDR1 and CDR2 are KGHDR and SFDVKD. The CDR3 length is 18 residues. The V segment lost 4 bases and the J segment 0 bases; nucleotides outside the gene matches: 8. This chain's CDR3 is CATSDSRASGSSYNEQFF. CDR3 nucleotide sequence: TGTGCCACCAGTGACTCTAGAGCTAGCGGGAGCTCCTACAATGAGCAGTTCTTC.

The chain couples TRBV20-1 to TRBJ2-5; TRBD2 aligns across 12 bases. This CDR3 spans 19 amino acids. The V gene end was trimmed by 6 bases and the J gene end by 1 base; junction bases not matched to a gene: 18. Germline CDR1 and CDR2: DFQATT and SNEGSKA (reference sequence). Written as DNA, the CDR3 is TGCAGTGCGTCTTCTAGCGGGGGGGGCTTGTGGTCTAGCCAAGAGACCCAGTACTTC. Protein product: CSASSSGGGLWSSQETQYF.

The chain uses TRBV20-1 and TRBJ2-7, with 7 bases aligning to TRBD1. The tail of the sequence fits TRBJ2-1 better, so the J call may be wrong. Germline V CDR1 and CDR2: DFQATT, SNEGSKA (reference sequence). This CDR3 comprises 15 residues. The CDR3 loop reads CSARRLVTGDWEQFF. The CDR3 DNA reads as TGCAGTGCTAGACGCTTAGTTACAGGGGATTGGGAGCAGTTCTTC.

This clonotype was observed a few times. This chain uses TRBV12-3 or TRBV12-4 with TRBJ1-1; tentatively, D is TRBD1 (5 bases). V lost 2 bases, J lost 3 bases, and 13 bases lay in between. The CDR3 sequence is 15 residues long. The CDR3 DNA is TGTGCCAGCAGTTTATGGCTGGGACGCGACACTGAAGCTTTCTTT. Translating gives CASSLWLGRDTEAFF.

A remark on this clonotype: At one end, the junction sequence differs from germline, possibly due to a read error. J is TRBJ2-5 and V is TRBV15, with 9 nucleotides matching TRBD1. CDR1 and CDR2 from the germline V gene are LNHNV and YYDKDF (reference sequence). The CDR3 runs 16 residues. The CDR3 protein is CATSGLGQGYQKTQYF. DNA of the CDR3: TGTGCCACCAGCGGCCTGGGACAGGGCTACCAAAAGACCCAGTACTTC. Full variable domain (rest looked up from reference TRBV15 and TRBJ2-5): DAMVIQNPRYQVTQFGKPVTLSCSQTLNHNVMYWYQQKSSQAPKLLFHYYDKDFNNEADTPDNFQSRRPNTSFCFLDIRSPGLGDTAMYLCATSGLGQGYQKTQYFGPGTRLLVL.

V gene TRBV4-3 combines with J gene TRBJ2-5, with TRBD1 matching over 10 bases. V shed 1 base, J shed 11 bases, and the junction held 22 bases outside the gene matches. CDR1 LGHNA and CDR2 YSLEER come from the germline V gene. This CDR3 has 19 residues. The CDR3 DNA sequence: TGCGCCAGCAGCCAAGCCTCGGGCGCCTACTGGGACAGGGGACAGGAGCAGTACTTC. Protein sequence: CASSQASGAYWDRGQEQYF.

J is TRBJ1-4 and V is TRBV20-1; D perhaps matches TRBD1 (5 bases). Between the trimmed V and J ends, which lost 1 base and 11 bases, there was a span of 23 bases. The CDR3 contains 16 residues. In germline, CDR1 is DFQATT, CDR2 SNEGSKA (reference sequence). The CDR3 loop reads CSARAPGTEGRWKLFF. In DNA, the CDR3 is TGCAGTGCTAGAGCCCCGGGGACGGAGGGGCGTTGGAAACTGTTTTTT.

This clonotype came up a few times. The chain carries TRBV4-3 and TRBJ2-3; 10 bases line up with TRBD2. The CDR3 is 18 residues long. V dropped 1 base and J dropped 4; count of bases not matched to a gene: 11. Germline V gene lookup returns CDR1 LGHNA and CDR2 YSLEER. The CDR3 nucleotides read TGCGCCAGCAGCCAAGGGGGTACGGCTAGCGGGAGAGCAGATACGCAGTATTTT. This translates into CASSQGGTASGRADTQYF.

The CDR3 DNA reads TGTGCCAGCAGTTTCGGCGGGGGTAGAACAGATACGCAGTATTTT. The encoded protein is CASSFGGGRTDTQYF. The chain carries TRBV7-3 and TRBJ2-3, with 7 nucleotides matching TRBD2. The CDR3 consists of 15 residues. Germline CDR1 is SGHTA and CDR2 is FQGTGA. Germline trimming cut 6 bases from V and 3 bases from J; bases unmatched to any gene: 9.